This T cell receptor (beta chain) was captured by sequencing in a study of neurological immune-mediated disorders. Whole-study findings and limits: One related-CDR3 cluster, found by phylogenetic grouping, held repertoires of 18 of 34 multiple sclerosis patients and is a possible signature. In HTLV-1-associated myelopathy, TCR clonal expansion was greatest, and in multiple sclerosis it was least, below healthy controls. Across subjects, no CDR3 amino acid sequence appeared in expanded clones of more than one subject, a finding that suggested private repertoires in all groups.

This clonotype was seen many times. What it binds is not known. 2 million PBMCs stored at -80 C were the source of the unsorted libraries. One entry per CDR3 protein, called by TCRdb with MiXCR from the 5' RACE reads. The data hold tens of thousands of distinct CDR3 sequences, with roughly 5.5% observed a single time. The germline gives CDR1 SGHKS, CDR2 YYEKEE (reference sequence). This CDR3 is 15 amino acids long. The V gene lost 4 bases and the J gene lost 0 bases, with 11 bases spanning the gap. The TCR sequence derives from a young man with multiple sclerosis. The sample comprised PBMCs. The rearrangement joins TRBV5-5 to TRBJ2-1; D is ambiguous. The DNA for the CDR3 is TGTGCCAGCAGCCTTCTTCCGGACTCCTACAATGAGCAGTTCTTC. It codes for CASSLLPDSYNEQFF.